These 2 T cell receptor beta chains originate from one sample sequenced in a study of blood T cell repertoires in COVID-19. Only in-frame clones appear in the TCRdb table, and some are missing; sequencing was by immunoSEQ multiplex PCR. Of about 160,000 clones detected, roughly 90% appear once; the ten largest clones hold 4.8%. The sample taken for sequencing was peripheral blood. The receptor source for this set is a man under 40 with COVID-19, enrolled during active disease.

Only one count was recorded for this clone. This rearrangement joins TRBV15 to TRBJ2-7, with 10 bases identical to TRBD2. Germline CDR1 is LNHNV and CDR2 is YYDKDF (reference sequence). V shed 0 bases, J shed 4 bases, and the junction held 6 bases outside the gene matches. This CDR3 has 16 residues. CDR3 residues: CATSRDRVSGRYEQYF. CDR3 sequence (DNA): TGTGCCACCAGCAGAGATCGGGTTAGCGGGAGGTACGAGCAGTACTTC.

The chain combines TRBV2 with TRBJ2-4, with D tentatively TRBD2 (5 bases). The V end was cut by 6 bases, the J end by 6 bases, with 9 bases between. Germline-derived CDR1 and CDR2 are SNHLY and FYNNEI. The length of the CDR3 is 12 residues. The CDR3 sequence is CASSVSGNIQYF. CDR3 nucleotide sequence: TGTGCCAGCAGCGTCAGCGGAAACATTCAGTACTTC. The whole variable domain, filled in from reference TRBV2 and TRBJ2-4, reads EPEVTQTPSHQVTQMGQEVILRCVPISNHLYFYWYRQILGQKVEFLVSFYNNEISEKSEIFDDQFSVERPDGSNFTLKIRSTKLEDSAMYFCASSVSGNIQYFGAGTRLSVL.